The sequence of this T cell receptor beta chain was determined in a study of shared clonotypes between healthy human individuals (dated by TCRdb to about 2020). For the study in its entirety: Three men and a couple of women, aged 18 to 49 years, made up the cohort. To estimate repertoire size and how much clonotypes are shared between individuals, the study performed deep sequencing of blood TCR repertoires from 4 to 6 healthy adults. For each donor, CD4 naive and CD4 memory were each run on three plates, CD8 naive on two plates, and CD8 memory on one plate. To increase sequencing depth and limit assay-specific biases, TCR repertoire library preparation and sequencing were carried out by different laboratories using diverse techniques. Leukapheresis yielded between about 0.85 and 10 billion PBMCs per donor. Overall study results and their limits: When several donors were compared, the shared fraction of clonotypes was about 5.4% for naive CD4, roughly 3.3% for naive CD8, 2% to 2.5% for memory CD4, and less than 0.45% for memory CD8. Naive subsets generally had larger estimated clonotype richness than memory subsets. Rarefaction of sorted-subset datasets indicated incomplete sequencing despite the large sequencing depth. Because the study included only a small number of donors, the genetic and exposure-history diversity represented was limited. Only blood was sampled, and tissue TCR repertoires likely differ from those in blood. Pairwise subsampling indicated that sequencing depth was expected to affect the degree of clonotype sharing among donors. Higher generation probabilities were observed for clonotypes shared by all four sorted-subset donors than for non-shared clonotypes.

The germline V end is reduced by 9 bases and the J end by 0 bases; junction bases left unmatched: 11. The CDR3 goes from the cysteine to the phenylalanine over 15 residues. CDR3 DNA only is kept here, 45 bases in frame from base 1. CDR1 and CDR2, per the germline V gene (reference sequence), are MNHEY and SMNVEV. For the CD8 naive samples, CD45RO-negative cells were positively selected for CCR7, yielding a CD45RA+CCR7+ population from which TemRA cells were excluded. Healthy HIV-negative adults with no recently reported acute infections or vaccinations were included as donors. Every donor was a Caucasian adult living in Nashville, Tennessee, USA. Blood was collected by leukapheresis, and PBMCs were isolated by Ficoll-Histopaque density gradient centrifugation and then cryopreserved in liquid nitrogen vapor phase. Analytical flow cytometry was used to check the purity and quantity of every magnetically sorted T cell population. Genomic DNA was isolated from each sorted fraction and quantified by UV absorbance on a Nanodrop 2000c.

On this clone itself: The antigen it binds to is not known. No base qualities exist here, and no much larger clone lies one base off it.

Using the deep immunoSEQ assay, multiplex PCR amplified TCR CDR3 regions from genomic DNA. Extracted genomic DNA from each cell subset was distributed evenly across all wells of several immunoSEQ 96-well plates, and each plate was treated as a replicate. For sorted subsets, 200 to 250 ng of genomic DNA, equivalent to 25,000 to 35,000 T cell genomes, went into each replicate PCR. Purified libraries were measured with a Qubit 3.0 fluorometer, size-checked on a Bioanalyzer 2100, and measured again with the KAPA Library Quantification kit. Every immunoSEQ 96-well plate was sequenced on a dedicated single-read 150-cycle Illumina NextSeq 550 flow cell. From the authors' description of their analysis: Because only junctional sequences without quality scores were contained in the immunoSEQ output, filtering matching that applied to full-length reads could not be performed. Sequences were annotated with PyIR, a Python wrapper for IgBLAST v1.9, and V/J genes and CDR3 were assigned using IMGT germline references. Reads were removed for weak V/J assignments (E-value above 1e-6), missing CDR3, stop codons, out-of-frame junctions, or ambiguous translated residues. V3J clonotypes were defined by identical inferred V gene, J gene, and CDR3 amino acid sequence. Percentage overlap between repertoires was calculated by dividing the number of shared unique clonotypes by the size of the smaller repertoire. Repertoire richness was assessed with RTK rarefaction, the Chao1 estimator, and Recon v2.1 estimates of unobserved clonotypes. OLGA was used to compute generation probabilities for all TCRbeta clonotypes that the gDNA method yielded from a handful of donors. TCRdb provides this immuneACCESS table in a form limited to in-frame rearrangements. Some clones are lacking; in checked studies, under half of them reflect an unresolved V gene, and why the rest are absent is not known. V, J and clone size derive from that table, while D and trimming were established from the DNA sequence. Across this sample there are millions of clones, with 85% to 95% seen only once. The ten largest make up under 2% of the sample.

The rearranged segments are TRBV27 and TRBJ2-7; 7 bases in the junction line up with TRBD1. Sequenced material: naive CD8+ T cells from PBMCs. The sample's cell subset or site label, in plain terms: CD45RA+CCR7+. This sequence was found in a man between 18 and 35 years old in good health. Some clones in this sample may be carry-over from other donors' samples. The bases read TGTGCCAGTAAACAGGGGACCGCTCCCTCCTACGAGCAGTACTTC. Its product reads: CASKQGTAPSYEQYF.